This entry lists 18 T cell receptor beta chains sequenced from one sample in a study of shared clonotypes between healthy human individuals. The protocol was immunoSEQ multiplex PCR, while the TCRdb copy is restricted to in-frame clones and leaves out a portion. The sample lists about 2.2 million clones, approximately 94% occurring once. Naive CD8 cells lacked CD45RO and underwent positive selection for CCR7, leaving out terminally differentiated effector memory CD45RA+ cells. Sequencing was carried out using naive CD8+ T cells from PBMCs. These receptors all stem from a man between 18 and 29 years old in good health. Some clones in this sample may be carry-over from other donors' samples.

This clone has just one count. The chain carries TRBV7-8 and TRBJ2-7, with 8 bases fitting TRBD2. V lost 1 base to trimming and J lost 6 bases; unmatched junction nucleotides: 8. This CDR3 has 15 residues. Germline V gives CDR1 SGHVS, CDR2 FQNEAQ. The chain's CDR3 is CASSLEAGGVIEQYF. The CDR3 DNA reads TGTGCCAGCAGCTTAGAGGCGGGAGGAGTGATCGAGCAGTACTTC.

The chain uses TRBV27 and TRBJ2-1; no definite D call. From germline, CDR1 is MNHEY and CDR2 SMNVEV (reference sequence). V shed 9 bases and J shed 7 bases, with 4 bases lying between them. The CDR3 runs to 9 residues. The CDR3 is CARSNEQFF. In DNA form, the CDR3 reads TGTGCCAGGTCGAATGAGCAGTTCTTC.

This clone was recorded only once. This chain uses TRBV6-5 with TRBJ2-3, with D uncertain. The CDR3 is made up of 14 amino acids. Germline V CDR1 and CDR2: MNHEY, SVGAGI. With 3 bases removed from V and 2 bases from J, the gap between germline ends came to 9 bases. CDR3 bases: TGTGCCAGCAGTTATAGGGCTACCACAGATACGCAGTATTTT. Its translation: CASSYRATTDTQYF.

The chain combines TRBV27 with TRBJ1-2; tentative D call: TRBD1 (6 bases). With 1 base removed from V and 6 bases from J, the gap between germline ends came to 15 bases. Germline assignment: CDR1 MNHEY and CDR2 SMNVEV (reference sequence). The CDR3 has 15 amino acids. The CDR3 coding sequence is TGTGCCAGCAGTTTATACGCAGGGGCGGGCGATGGCTACACCTTC. Translated, it gives CASSLYAGAGDGYTF.

Details on this clone: This specimen includes other DNA sequences encoding the same CDR3. This sequence joins TRBV7-8 and TRBJ2-1; TRBD1 agrees at 9 bases. The V gene end was trimmed by 3 bases and the J gene end by 5 bases; junction bases not matched to a gene: 2. This CDR3 contains 14 residues. The germline CDR1 and CDR2 sequences are SGHVS and FQNEAQ. The CDR3 is CASSLGQGNNEQFF. The CDR3 bases are TGTGCCAGCAGCTTGGGACAGGGCAACAATGAGCAGTTCTTC. The full variable domain, in which reference TRBV7-8 and TRBJ2-1 provide the parts outside the CDR3, is GAGVSQSPRYKVAKRGQDVALRCDPISGHVSLFWYQQALGQGPEFLTYFQNEAQLDKSGLPSDRFFAERPEGSVSTLKIQRTQQEDSAVYLCASSLGQGNNEQFFGPGTRLTVL.

This sequence joins TRBV2 and TRBJ2-1; D is possibly TRBD2 (5 bases). CDR1 and CDR2 from the germline V gene are SNHLY and FYNNEI. The CDR3 is 15 residues long. V lost 3 bases and J lost 3, with 12 bases in between. The CDR3 loop reads CASSEVEDFYNEQFF. As DNA, the CDR3 is TGTGCCAGCAGTGAGGTCGAGGACTTCTACAATGAGCAGTTCTTC.

To note about this clone: Other DNA sequences in the sample encode the same CDR3. This chain joins TRBV27 and TRBJ2-7, with D tentatively TRBD2 (5 bases). The V end was cut by 5 bases, the J end by 1 base, with 9 bases between. Germline CDR1 is MNHEY and CDR2 is SMNVEV (reference sequence). There are 13 residues in the CDR3. CDR3 in amino acids: CASSPGLSYEQYF. The CDR3 nucleotides read TGTGCCAGCAGTCCAGGACTGTCCTACGAGCAGTACTTC.

The CDR3 loop is CASSQAAGGNEQYF. The CDR3 DNA is TGTGCCAGCAGCCAAGCAGCGGGAGGGAACGAGCAGTACTTC. The chain recombines TRBV4-2 with TRBJ2-7, with 10 positions matching TRBD2. This CDR3 contains 14 residues. Germline V gene data show CDR1 as LGHNA and CDR2 as YNFKEQ. The V gene end was trimmed by 1 base and the J gene end by 5 bases; junction bases not matched to a gene: 2.

The chain employs TRBV27 and TRBJ2-1; D call uncertain. The germline V gene encodes CDR1 MNHEY and CDR2 SMNVEV (reference sequence). V lost 3 bases, J lost 7 bases, and 4 bases lay in between. This CDR3 region has 11 residues. The CDR3 region is CASSFPNEQFF. The CDR3, as DNA: TGTGCCAGCAGTTTCCCGAATGAGCAGTTCTTC.

This chain joins TRBV9 and TRBJ2-1; TRBD2 matches 7 bases. V dropped 8 bases and J dropped 3; count of bases not matched to a gene: 11. Germline CDR1 is SGDLS and CDR2 is YYNGEE. CDR3 length: 15 residues. As DNA, the CDR3 is TGTGCCAGTTCCACCAGCGGGACGGTCTACAATGAGCAGTTCTTC. This codes for CASSTSGTVYNEQFF.

V and J are TRBV30 and TRBJ2-2; D is uncertain. Looked up from germline, CDR1 is GTSNPN and CDR2 is SVGIG (reference sequence). V lost 1 base and J 6 bases, leaving 9 bases between the germline ends. The CDR3 consists of 13 residues. In nucleotides, the CDR3 is TGTGCCTGGAGTGAGGACCCCCCCGGGGAGCTGTTTTTT. Translation: CAWSEDPPGELFF.

V gene TRBV15 combines with J gene TRBJ1-3; weak D call: TRBD1 (5 bases). V was cut by 1 base and J by 3 bases, with 13 bases left in between. CDR3 size: 16 residues. The V gene's germline CDR1 is LNHNV and CDR2 YYDKDF (reference sequence). CDR3 in DNA: TGTGCCACCAGCAGAGTGCGGCCAGGGCTTGGAAACACCATATATTTT. As protein: CATSRVRPGLGNTIYF.

This chain links TRBV5-1 with TRBJ2-5, with TRBD2 as a possible D gene (6 bases). The CDR3 extends over 14 amino acids. V was pared by 3 bases and J by 2 bases, with 11 bases between. Germline-derived CDR1 and CDR2 are SGHRS and YFSETQ. In DNA form, the CDR3 reads TGCGCCAGCAGCTCTCGGACTAAACAAGAGACCCAGTACTTC. Translating gives CASSSRTKQETQYF. Full variable domain (remainder filled in from reference TRBV5-1 and TRBJ2-5): KAGVTQTPRYLIKTRGQQVTLSCSPISGHRSVSWYQQTPGQGLQFLFEYFSETQRNKGNFPGRFSGRQFSNSRSEMNVSTLELGDSALYLCASSSRTKQETQYFGPGTRLLVL.

The chain is built from TRBV7-9 and TRBJ2-1, with D perhaps matching TRBD2 (5 bases). The CDR3 loop spans 16 amino acids. V dropped 5 bases and J dropped 2 bases, with 16 bases sitting between them. Germline CDR1 is SEHNR and CDR2 is FQNEAQ (reference sequence). The DNA for the CDR3 is TGTGCCAGCAGCCCCCCCGCAGCGGACCCCTACAATGAGCAGTTCTTC. This translates into CASSPPAADPYNEQFF.

For the CDR3, the DNA is TGTGCCAGCAGCCCACCGGGACATGACCAAGAGACCCAGTACTTC. Protein product: CASSPPGHDQETQYF. The chain links TRBV13 to TRBJ2-5; perhaps TRBD1 as D (6 bases). Germline CDR1 reads PRHDT; CDR2 reads FYEKMQ (reference sequence). Trimming removed 5 bases from V and 0 bases from J, with 13 bases in between. The CDR3 is 15 residues long.

Of note for this clone: This specimen includes other DNA sequences encoding the same CDR3. The chain joins TRBV7-9 to TRBJ2-6; D perhaps matches TRBD2 (6 bases). V was pared by 1 base and J by 2 bases, with 9 bases between. Germline V CDR1 and CDR2: SEHNR, FQNEAQ (reference sequence). This CDR3 contains 16 residues. The CDR3 nucleotides read TGTGCCAGCAGCTTAGTTGGGGGGACTGGGGCCAACGTCCTGACTTTC. Amino acid sequence: CASSLVGGTGANVLTF.

This clone was seen just once. This sequence joins TRBV28 and TRBJ2-5; the match to TRBD1 covers 7 bases. This CDR3 contains 14 residues. V was pared by 4 bases and J by 5 bases, with 7 bases of the junction left unmatched. Germline V lookup: CDR1 MDHEN, CDR2 SYDVKM. CDR3 amino acids: CASSYTGVWETQYF. The CDR3 DNA reads TGTGCCAGCAGTTATACAGGGGTTTGGGAGACCCAGTACTTC.

This clone was counted once. This chain joins TRBV4-2 and TRBJ2-1, with 14 positions matching TRBD2. The CDR3 totals 16 residues. Germline V gene sequence: CDR1 LGHNA, CDR2 YNFKEQ. V gave up 0 bases and J gave up 7 bases; unmatched junction bases: 2. CDR3 amino acids: CASSQEGTSGRNEQFF. CDR3 nucleotides: TGTGCCAGCAGCCAAGAGGGGACTAGCGGGAGAAATGAGCAGTTCTTC.